This T cell receptor (beta chain) appears in the sequencing data of a study of blood T cell repertoires in COVID-19. Study-level information: Spain, Italy and the United States supplied samples that represented acute and convalescent COVID-19. PBMCs, B-cell-depleted T cells, or T cells were the source of the cDNA or gDNA that made up the material.

In the authors' methods: Scientists estimated how many nucleated cells there were by amplifying reference gene primers. Assay used: immunoSEQ multiplex PCR; TCRdb lists only in-frame clones, some missing. D and trimming were read from the DNA, whereas the V and J calls and clone size are those reported in that table. The table records a few hundred thousand clones, approximately 85% of them present only once. V lost 7 bases to trimming and J lost 7 bases; unmatched junction nucleotides: 12. Germline lookup yields CDR1 ENHRY and CDR2 SYGVKD. The CDR3 covers 15 residues. The clonotype comes from a human donor in a cohort sampled during active COVID-19. The sample consisted of peripheral blood. The genes are TRBV10-3 and TRBJ1-2; 10 bases match TRBD1. The CDR3 DNA follows: TGTGCCATCACTTCACGGGCGGGACAGGGGAGTGGCTACACCTTC. Its translation: CAITSRAGQGSGYTF.